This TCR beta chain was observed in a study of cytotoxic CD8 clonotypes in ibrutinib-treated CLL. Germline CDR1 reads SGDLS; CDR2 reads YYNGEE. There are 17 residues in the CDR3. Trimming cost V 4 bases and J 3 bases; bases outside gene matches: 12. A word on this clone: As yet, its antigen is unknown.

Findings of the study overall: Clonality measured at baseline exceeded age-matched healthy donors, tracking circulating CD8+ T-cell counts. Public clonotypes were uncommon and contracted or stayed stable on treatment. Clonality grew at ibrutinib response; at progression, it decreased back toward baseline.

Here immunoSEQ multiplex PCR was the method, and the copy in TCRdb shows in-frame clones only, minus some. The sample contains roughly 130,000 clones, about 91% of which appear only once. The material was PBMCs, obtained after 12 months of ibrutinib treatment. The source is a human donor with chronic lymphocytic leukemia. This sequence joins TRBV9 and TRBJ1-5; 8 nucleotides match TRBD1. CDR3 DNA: TGTGCCAGCAGCCCTGGGACAGGACCAAATGACAATCAGCCCCAGCATTTT. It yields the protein CASSPGTGPNDNQPQHF.